This T cell receptor beta chain was profiled in a study of identical twins. Study-wide results and caveats: Cord blood's abundant beta clonotypes had fewer insertions, unlike memory repertoires. Compared with unrelated sharing, twin-shared out-of-frame alpha sequences had more low-probability sequences.

In germline, CDR1 is SGHAT, CDR2 FQDESV (reference sequence). This CDR3 is 17 amino acids long. The ends lost 6 bases at V and 7 bases at J; junction bases unmatched: 16. Template switching created a universal primer site, and the cDNA included unique molecular identifiers. TCRdb re-derived calls from the 5' RACE reads in MiXCR, one entry per CDR3 protein. Of under 900,000 distinct CDR3 sequences listed, about 12% are singletons. The sample holds one count of this clonotype. Its antigen is still unknown. The same specimen was also included in a second study, on yellow fever vaccine responses in identical twins. Per that paper: Reportedly, the T cell response mounted by twins to vaccine seemed partly convergent, partly personalized.

This TCR derives from a woman aged 18-29 years in good health. The chain employs TRBV11-1 and TRBJ2-1; 9 bases map to TRBD2. Sequences were obtained from PBMCs. In DNA, the CDR3 is TGTGCCAGCAGTCCCCGAATTAGCGGGAGCGCCGGGAATGAGCAGTTCTTC. Translated: CASSPRISGSAGNEQFF.